This TCR beta chain was recovered during a study of blood T cell repertoires in COVID-19. This CDR3 contains 12 residues. Between the trimmed V and J ends, which lost 4 bases and 9 bases, there was a span of 13 bases. CDR1 SQVTM and CDR2 ANQGSEA come from the germline V gene. Clones were sequenced by immunoSEQ multiplex PCR, and TCRdb holds only the in-frame ones, with some missing. Of about 100,000 clones in the sample, less than 90% are singletons; the top ten hold approximately 1.8%. The clonotype was recovered from an elderly man with acute or convalescent COVID-19. Source material: peripheral blood. The genes are TRBV29-1 and TRBJ2-1; a weak D match, TRBD2 (6 bases). In DNA form, the CDR3 reads TGCAGCGTTGGACGGAGGGGAGTTGAGCAGTTCTTC. Translation: CSVGRRGVEQFF.